Presented here are 13 T cell receptor beta chains from one specimen sequenced in a study of beta chain features in type 1 diabetes. The study's findings and limits: Patients with Type 1 diabetes showed moderately but significantly shorter TCRB CDR3s in all four CD4+ subsets.

The investigators reverse transcribed all of the isolated RNA, so they sequenced expressed TCRB transcripts. This table comes from immunoSEQ multiplex PCR, and its TCRdb copy is limited to in-frame clones, with some not included. The sample yields around 260,000 clones, around 20% seen once. Antigens of these TCRs are unknown. The specimen was naive CD4+ T cells from blood. The receptors were sampled from a woman in her forties with type 1 diabetes.

This clone turned up a few times. V gene TRBV19 combines with J gene TRBJ2-1; 12 bases are a match to TRBD2. Germline assignment: CDR1 LNHDA and CDR2 SQIVND (reference sequence). V lost 4 bases, J lost 1 base, and 2 bases stayed unmatched. This CDR3 spans 16 amino acids. CDR3 region: CASSRTSGESYNEQFF. The CDR3, as DNA: TGTGCCAGTAGTAGGACTAGCGGGGAGTCCTACAATGAGCAGTTCTTC.

On this clone itself: Additional DNA sequences in this sample encode the identical CDR3. V and J are TRBV30 and TRBJ1-2, with D hard to call. The CDR3 is made up of 11 amino acids. Germline CDR1 and CDR2: GTSNPN and SVGIG (reference sequence). V was cut by 1 base and J by 4 bases, with 4 bases left in between. In DNA, the CDR3 is TGTGCCTGGAGTGCGTCCTATGGCTACACCTTC. It encodes CAWSASYGYTF.

V is TRBV9 and J is TRBJ2-7; D possibly corresponds to TRBD2 (6 bases). CDR3 length: 14 amino acids. The V and J ends lost 0 bases and 5 bases respectively, with 12 bases between them. The germline V gene encodes CDR1 SGDLS and CDR2 YYNGEE. DNA of the CDR3: TGTGCCAGCAGCGTAGAAGGACTAAGGGACGAGCAGTACTTC. It yields the protein CASSVEGLRDEQYF.

V is TRBV4-3 and J is TRBJ2-1; possibly TRBD1 for D (6 bases). Germline-derived CDR1 and CDR2 are LGHNA and YSLEER. V lost 1 base and J 4 bases, leaving 8 bases between the germline ends. The CDR3 has 14 residues. The CDR3 DNA reads as TGCGCCAGCAGCCAAGGCGGACAGTACAATGAGCAGTTCTTC. It translates to CASSQGGQYNEQFF.

This chain joins TRBV7-6 and TRBJ2-6, with D tentatively TRBD2 (6 bases). The germline V and J ends were trimmed by 2 bases and 3 bases, with 14 bases remaining between them. The germline gives CDR1 SGHVS, CDR2 FNYEAQ. The CDR3 runs to 17 residues. This chain's CDR3 is CASSLRGSGYGANVLTF. The CDR3 region has the DNA TGTGCCAGCAGCTTACGGGGGAGCGGTTATGGGGCCAACGTCCTGACTTTC. The complete variable domain, with remaining parts taken from reference TRBV7-6 and TRBJ2-6, reads GAGVSQSPRYKVTKRGQDVALRCDPISGHVSLYWYRQALGQGPEFLTYFNYEAQQDKSGLPNDRFSAERPEGSISTLTIQRTEQRDSAMYRCASSLRGSGYGANVLTFGAGSRLTVL.

This chain joins TRBV7-2 and TRBJ2-1, with D maybe TRBD1 (6 bases). The CDR3 is made up of 13 amino acids. CDR1 SGHTA and CDR2 FQGNSA come from the germline V gene. The V gene lost 6 bases and the J gene lost 5 bases, with 11 bases spanning the gap. The CDR3 protein is CASSHRAHNEQFF. The CDR3 nucleotides are TGTGCCAGCAGTCACAGGGCTCACAATGAGCAGTTCTTC.

This clone has only a few counts. This chain joins TRBV4-1 and TRBJ1-2; 7 bases map to TRBD1. CDR3 size: 15 residues. Germline V gene lookup returns CDR1 MGHRA and CDR2 YSYEKL. V lost 3 bases and J lost 0; bases outside the gene matches: 4. CDR3 amino acids: CASSHVGTANYGYTF. The DNA for the CDR3 is TGCGCCAGCAGCCACGTAGGGACAGCTAACTATGGCTACACCTTC.

With regard to this clone: The same CDR3 can be traced to other DNA sequences in this sample. V is TRBV29-1 and J is TRBJ1-2; TRBD1 might be the D (5 bases). The V end was cut by 5 bases, the J end by 3 bases, with 10 bases between. Germline loops: CDR1 SQVTM, CDR2 ANQGSEA. The CDR3 is 12 amino acids. In DNA, the CDR3 is TGCAGCGTTCTTCGGGGGGACTATGGCTACACCTTC. Protein product: CSVLRGDYGYTF.

This clone was detected only a few times. The chain joins TRBV29-1 to TRBJ2-7; tentative D call: TRBD2 (5 bases). The germline gives CDR1 SQVTM, CDR2 ANQGSEA. CDR3 length: 15 residues. The V and J ends lost 0 bases and 3 bases respectively, with 15 bases between them. CDR3 region: CSVEEGYWAGYEQYF. In DNA, the CDR3 is TGCAGCGTTGAAGAAGGGTACTGGGCGGGCTACGAGCAGTACTTC.

In regard to this clone: Within the sample, other DNA sequences also encode this same CDR3. The V and J genes are TRBV18 and TRBJ2-3; tentative D call: TRBD2 (5 bases). The V end lost 3 bases, the J end lost 1 base, and 8 bases lay between the germline ends. CDR3 length: 14 amino acids. Germline CDR1 is KGHSH and CDR2 is LQKENI. CDR3 DNA: TGTGCCAGCTCACCCGGGGTGGGCACAGATACGCAGTATTTT. Its protein product is CASSPGVGTDTQYF.

The gene calls are TRBV28 and TRBJ1-1; unclear D gene. The germline V and J ends were trimmed by 3 bases and 7 bases, with 12 bases remaining between them. The CDR3 sequence is 13 residues long. Looked up from germline, CDR1 is MDHEN and CDR2 is SYDVKM. The CDR3 bases are TGTGCCAGCAGTTTCCTACCGGTATATGAAGCTTTCTTT. Translation gives CASSFLPVYEAFF.

The V call is TRBV30, the J call TRBJ1-2, with D uncertain. The germline V gene has CDR1 GTSNPN and CDR2 SVGIG (reference sequence). The V end lost 0 bases, the J end lost 0 bases, and 2 bases lay between the germline ends. This CDR3 is 12 amino acids long. CDR3 DNA: TGTGCCTGGAGTGTCACTAACTATGGCTACACCTTC. This gives the protein CAWSVTNYGYTF. The full variable domain, completed using reference TRBV30 and TRBJ1-2, is SQTIHQWPATLVQPVGSPLSLECTVEGTSNPNLYWYRQAAGRGLQLLFYSVGIGQISSEVPQNLSASRPQDRQFILSSKKLLLSDSGFYLCAWSVTNYGYTFGSGTRLTVV.

The table lists this clone with a few counts. The chain links TRBV5-1 to TRBJ1-3, with a tentative D call TRBD1 (6 bases). This CDR3 is built from 16 residues. Germline V gene lookup returns CDR1 SGHRS and CDR2 YFSETQ. Trimming took 0 bases from V and 1 from J, leaving 11 bases between them. The DNA of the CDR3 is TGCGCCAGCAGCTTGGAGTTGGGGGCGTCTGGAAACACCATATATTTT. Translation: CASSLELGASGNTIYF.